This T cell receptor (beta chain) was profiled in a study of blood T cell repertoires in COVID-19. Per the authors' pipeline: Amplification with reference gene primers provided the estimates of nucleated cell counts. Here immunoSEQ multiplex PCR was the method, and the copy in TCRdb shows in-frame clones only, minus some. D and trimming were read from the DNA, whereas the V and J calls and clone size are those reported in that table. In the table there are just under 65,000 clones, 65% to 85% of which are singletons. Germline V gene lookup returns CDR1 MNHEY and CDR2 SVGAGI. The CDR3 is 14 residues long. V gave up 6 bases and J gave up 4 bases, with 15 bases separating them.

This sequence joins TRBV6-5 and TRBJ1-1; D is unclear. The clonotype was recovered from a human donor in a cohort sampled during active COVID-19. The sample taken for sequencing was peripheral blood. In DNA form, the CDR3 reads TGTGCCAGCAGGAACACGATCCTGGCCACTGAAGCTTTCTTT. Its translation: CASRNTILATEAFF.